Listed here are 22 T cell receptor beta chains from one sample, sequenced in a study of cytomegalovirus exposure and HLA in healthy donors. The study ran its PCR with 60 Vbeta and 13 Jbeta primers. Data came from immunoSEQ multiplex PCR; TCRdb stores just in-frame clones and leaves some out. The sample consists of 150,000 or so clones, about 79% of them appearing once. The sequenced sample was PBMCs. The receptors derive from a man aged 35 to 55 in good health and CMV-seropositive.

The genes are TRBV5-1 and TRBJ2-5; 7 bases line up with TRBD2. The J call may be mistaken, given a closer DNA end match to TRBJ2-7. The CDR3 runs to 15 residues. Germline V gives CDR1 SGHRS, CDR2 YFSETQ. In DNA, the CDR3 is TGCGCCAGCAGCTTGGGTGCTAGCGGAACCTACGAGCAGTACTTC. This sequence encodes CASSLGASGTYEQYF.

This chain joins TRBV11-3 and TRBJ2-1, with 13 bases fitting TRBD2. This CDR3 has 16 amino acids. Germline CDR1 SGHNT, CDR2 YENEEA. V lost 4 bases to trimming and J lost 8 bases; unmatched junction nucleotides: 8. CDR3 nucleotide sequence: TGTGCCAGCAGCTCGGGACTAGCGGGAAAGGAGGATGAGCAGTTCTTC. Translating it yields CASSSGLAGKEDEQFF.

The CDR3 loop is CASSPTGGATEAFF. CDR3 nucleotides: TGTGCCAGCAGCCCGACAGGGGGCGCCACTGAAGCTTTCTTT. The V and J genes are TRBV6-6 and TRBJ1-1; 10 bases match TRBD1. CDR1 and CDR2 from the germline V gene are MNHNY and SVGAGI (reference sequence). This CDR3 contains 14 residues. Trimming at V came to 6 bases and at J to 4 bases, leaving 5 bases not matched to a gene.

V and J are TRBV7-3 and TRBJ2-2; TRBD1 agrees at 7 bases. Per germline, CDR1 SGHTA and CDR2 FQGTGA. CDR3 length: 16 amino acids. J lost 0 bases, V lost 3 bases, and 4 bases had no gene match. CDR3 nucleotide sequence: TGTGCCAGCAGCTTTAAGGGGGCACCGAACACCGGGGAGCTGTTTTTT. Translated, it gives CASSFKGAPNTGELFF.

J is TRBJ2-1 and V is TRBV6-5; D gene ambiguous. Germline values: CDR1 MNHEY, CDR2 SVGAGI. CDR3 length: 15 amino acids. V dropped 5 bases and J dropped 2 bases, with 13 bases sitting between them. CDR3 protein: CASSPSGRTYNEQFF. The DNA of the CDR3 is TGTGCCAGCAGTCCTAGTGGCCGTACCTACAATGAGCAGTTCTTC.

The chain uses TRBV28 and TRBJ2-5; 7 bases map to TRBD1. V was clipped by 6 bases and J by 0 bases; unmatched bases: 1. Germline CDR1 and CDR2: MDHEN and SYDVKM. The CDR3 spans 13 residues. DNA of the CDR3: TGTGCCAGCAGGGGACAGAACCAAGAGACCCAGTACTTC. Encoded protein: CASRGQNQETQYF.

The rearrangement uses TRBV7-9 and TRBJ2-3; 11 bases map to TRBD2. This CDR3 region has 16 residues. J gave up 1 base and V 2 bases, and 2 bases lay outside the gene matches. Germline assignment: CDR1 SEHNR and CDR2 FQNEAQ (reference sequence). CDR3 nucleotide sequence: TGTGCCAGCAGCTTACCGGGACTAGCGGGCACAGATACGCAGTATTTT. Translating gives CASSLPGLAGTDTQYF. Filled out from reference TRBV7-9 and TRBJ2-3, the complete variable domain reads DTGVSQNPRHKITKRGQNVTFRCDPISEHNRLYWYRQTLGQGPEFLTYFQNEAQLEKSRLLSDRFSAERPKGSFSTLEIQRTEQGDSAMYLCASSLPGLAGTDTQYFGPGTRLTVL.

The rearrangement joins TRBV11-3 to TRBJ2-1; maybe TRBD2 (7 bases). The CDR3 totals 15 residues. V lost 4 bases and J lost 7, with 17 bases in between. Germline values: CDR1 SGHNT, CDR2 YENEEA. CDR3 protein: CASSSRGRAGNEQFF. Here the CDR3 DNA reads TGTGCCAGCAGCTCGAGGGGGAGGGCCGGGAATGAGCAGTTCTTC.

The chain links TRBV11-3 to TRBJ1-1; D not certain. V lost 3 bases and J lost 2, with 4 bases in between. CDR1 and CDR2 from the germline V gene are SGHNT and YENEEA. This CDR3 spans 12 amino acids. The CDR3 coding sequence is TGTGCCAGCAGCTTCCGTAACACTGAAGCTTTCTTT. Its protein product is CASSFRNTEAFF.

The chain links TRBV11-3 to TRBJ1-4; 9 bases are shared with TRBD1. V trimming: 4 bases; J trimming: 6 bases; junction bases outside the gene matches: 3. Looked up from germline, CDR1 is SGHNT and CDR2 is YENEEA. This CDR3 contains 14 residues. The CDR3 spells CASSSGQGYEKLFF. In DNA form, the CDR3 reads TGTGCCAGCAGCTCGGGACAGGGCTATGAAAAACTGTTTTTT.

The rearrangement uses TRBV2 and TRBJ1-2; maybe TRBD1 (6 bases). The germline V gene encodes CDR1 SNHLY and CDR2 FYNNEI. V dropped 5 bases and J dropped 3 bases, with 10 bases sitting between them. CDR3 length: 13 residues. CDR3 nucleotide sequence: TGTGCCAGCAGTTTAGGACAGTACTATGGCTACACCTTC. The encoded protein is CASSLGQYYGYTF.

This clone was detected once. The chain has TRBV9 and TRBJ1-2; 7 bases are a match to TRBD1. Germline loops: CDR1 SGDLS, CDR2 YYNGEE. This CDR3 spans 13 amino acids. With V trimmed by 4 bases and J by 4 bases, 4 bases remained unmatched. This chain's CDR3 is CASSRGRIYGYTF. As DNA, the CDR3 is TGTGCCAGCAGCAGGGGGCGCATCTATGGCTACACCTTC. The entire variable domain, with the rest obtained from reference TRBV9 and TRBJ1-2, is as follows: DSGVTQTPKHLITATGQRVTLRCSPRSGDLSVYWYQQSLDQGLQFLIQYYNGEERAKGNILERFSAQQFPDLHSELNLSSLELGDSALYFCASSRGRIYGYTFGSGTRLTVV.

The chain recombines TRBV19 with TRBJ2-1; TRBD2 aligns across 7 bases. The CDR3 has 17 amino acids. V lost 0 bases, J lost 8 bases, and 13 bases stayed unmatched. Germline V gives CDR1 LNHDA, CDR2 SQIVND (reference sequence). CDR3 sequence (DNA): TGTGCCAGTAGTATAGATCTAGAAGCGGGAAGAGGGTATGAGCAGTTCTTC. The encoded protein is CASSIDLEAGRGYEQFF.

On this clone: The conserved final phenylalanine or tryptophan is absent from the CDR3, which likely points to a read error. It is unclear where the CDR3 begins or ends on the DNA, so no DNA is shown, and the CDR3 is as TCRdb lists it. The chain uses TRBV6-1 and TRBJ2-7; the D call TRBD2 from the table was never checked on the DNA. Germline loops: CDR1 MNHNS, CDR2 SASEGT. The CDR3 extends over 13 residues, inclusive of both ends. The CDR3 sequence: CASSEQPTTSSTS.

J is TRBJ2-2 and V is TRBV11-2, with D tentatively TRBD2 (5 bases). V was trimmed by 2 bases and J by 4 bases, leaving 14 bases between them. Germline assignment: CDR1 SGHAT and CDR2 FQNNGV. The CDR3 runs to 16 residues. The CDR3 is CASSLRTSLGTGELFF. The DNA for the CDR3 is TGTGCCAGCAGCTTACGGACTTCCCTGGGCACCGGGGAGCTGTTTTTT.

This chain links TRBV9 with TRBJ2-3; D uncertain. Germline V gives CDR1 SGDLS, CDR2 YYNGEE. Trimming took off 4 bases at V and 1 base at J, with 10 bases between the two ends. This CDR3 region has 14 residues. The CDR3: CASSTPRGTDTQYF. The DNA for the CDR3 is TGTGCCAGCAGCACGCCTAGAGGCACAGATACGCAGTATTTT.

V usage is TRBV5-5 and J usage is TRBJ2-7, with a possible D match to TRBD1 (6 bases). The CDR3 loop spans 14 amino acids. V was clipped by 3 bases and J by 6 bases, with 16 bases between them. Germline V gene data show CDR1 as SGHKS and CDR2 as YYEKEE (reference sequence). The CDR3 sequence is CASSSGQQLAEQYF. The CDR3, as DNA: TGTGCCAGCAGCTCCGGACAGCAGTTGGCCGAGCAGTACTTC.

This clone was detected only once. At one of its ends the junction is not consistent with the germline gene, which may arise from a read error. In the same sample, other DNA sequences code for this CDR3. CDR3 bases: TGTGCCAGTAGTGAAGAGCAGAGGGCGGCGTACGAGCAGTACTTC. This sequence encodes CASSEEQRAAYEQYF. J is TRBJ2-7 and V is TRBV6-1, with D perhaps matching TRBD2 (5 bases). CDR1 and CDR2 (germline): MNHNS, SASEGT. The CDR3 sequence is 15 residues long.

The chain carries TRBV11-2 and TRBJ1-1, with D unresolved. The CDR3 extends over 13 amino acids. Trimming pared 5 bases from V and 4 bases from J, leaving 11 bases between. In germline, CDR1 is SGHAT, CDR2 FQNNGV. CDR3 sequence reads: CASSTTTITEAFF. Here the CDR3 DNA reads TGTGCCAGCAGCACAACAACGATCACTGAAGCTTTCTTT.

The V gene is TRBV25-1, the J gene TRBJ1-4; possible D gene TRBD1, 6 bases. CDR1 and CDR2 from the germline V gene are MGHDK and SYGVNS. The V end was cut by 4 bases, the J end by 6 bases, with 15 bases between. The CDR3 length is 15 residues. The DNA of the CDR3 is TGTGCCAGCAGTGTAGGGACAATTCGCGATGAAAAACTGTTTTTT. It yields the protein CASSVGTIRDEKLFF. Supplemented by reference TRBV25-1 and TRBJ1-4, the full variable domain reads EADIYQTPRYLVIGTGKKITLECSQTMGHDKMYWYQQDPGMELHLIHYSYGVNSTEKGDLSSESTVSRIRTEHFPLTLESARPSHTSQYLCASSVGTIRDEKLFFGSGTQLSVL.

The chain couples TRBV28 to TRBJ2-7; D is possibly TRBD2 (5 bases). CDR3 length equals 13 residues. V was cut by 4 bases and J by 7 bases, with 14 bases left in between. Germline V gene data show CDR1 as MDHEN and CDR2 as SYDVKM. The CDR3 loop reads CASSSVRRREQYF. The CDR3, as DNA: TGTGCCAGCAGTTCCGTACGTAGGAGGGAGCAGTACTTC.

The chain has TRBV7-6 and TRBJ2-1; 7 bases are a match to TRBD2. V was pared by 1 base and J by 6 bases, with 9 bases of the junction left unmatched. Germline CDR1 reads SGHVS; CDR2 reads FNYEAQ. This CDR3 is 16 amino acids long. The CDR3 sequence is CASSLDGTTPFNEQFF. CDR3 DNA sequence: TGTGCCAGCAGCTTAGACGGGACTACCCCTTTCAATGAGCAGTTCTTC.